What follows are 9 T cell receptor beta chains derived from one specimen sequenced in a study of CD8 T cells in ankylosing spondylitis. Study-level results: Characteristic of ankylosing spondylitis blood, it appeared, was a TCR beta motif comprising 7 to 9 highly homologous variants.

The antigens of these receptors remain unknown. MiXCR was run by TCRdb on the 5' RACE reads, yielding one entry per CDR3 protein. The sample has fewer than 650,000 distinct CDR3 sequences; about an eighth are singletons. Sequencing input: blood, either unsorted or a sorted T cell fraction (not recorded which). All receptors derive from a male donor with ankylosing spondylitis.

Details on this clonotype: A read error may produce the germline difference seen at one junction end. The rearrangement joins TRBV28 to TRBJ2-3; D is perhaps TRBD2 (6 bases). This CDR3 spans 14 amino acids. Per the germline V gene, CDR1 is MDHEN and CDR2 is SYDVKM. This CDR3 reads CPSSLGGVVDTQYF. CDR3 DNA sequence: TGTCCCAGCAGTTTGGGGGGAGTGGTGGATACGCAGTATTTT. The full variable domain, completed using reference TRBV28 and TRBJ2-3, is DVKVTQSSRYLVKRTGEKVFLECVQDMDHENMFWYRQDPGLGLRLIYFSYDVKMKEKGDIPEGYSVSREKKERFSLILESASTNQTSMYLCPSSLGGVVDTQYFGPGTRLTVL.

The genes are TRBV12-3 or TRBV12-4 and TRBJ1-1; 9 bases are a match to TRBD1. V lost 10 bases to trimming and J lost 5 bases; unmatched junction nucleotides: 17. This CDR3 comprises 16 residues. The CDR3: CATRRDRAIKGTEAFF. The DNA of the CDR3 is TGTGCCACCAGGCGGGACAGGGCTATTAAGGGGACTGAAGCTTTCTTT.

In the case of this clonotype: The junction departs from germline at one end; a sequencing error may be responsible. The chain is built from TRBV15 and TRBJ1-6, with TRBD1 matching over 8 bases. The CDR3 spans 16 residues. Per the germline V gene, CDR1 is LNHNV and CDR2 is YYDKDF (reference sequence). The CDR3 DNA follows: TGTGCCACCAGCACTGCAGGACAGGGATATAGTTCACCCCTCCACTTT. It specifies CATSTAGQGYSSPLHF.

This clonotype has a handful of counts. The chain uses TRBV5-6 and TRBJ1-6; possible D gene TRBD1, 5 bases. The V gene's germline CDR1 is SGHDT and CDR2 YYEEEE. V shed 2 bases and J shed 4 bases, with 10 bases lying between them. The CDR3 is made up of 15 amino acids. In nucleotides, the CDR3 is TGTGCCAGCAGCTTCTGGGGCGGATATAATTCACCCCTCCACTTT. Its translation is CASSFWGGYNSPLHF.

This chain links TRBV25-1 with TRBJ1-6, with a possible D match to TRBD1 (6 bases). Germline V gene lookup returns CDR1 MGHDK and CDR2 SYGVNS. CDR3 length equals 14 residues. Trimming took 4 bases from V and 8 from J, leaving 12 bases between them. In DNA form, the CDR3 reads TGTGCCAGCAGTGCGACAGGACTTGATTCACCCCTCCACTTT. This translates into CASSATGLDSPLHF.

The J gene is TRBJ2-3, the V gene TRBV18; 13 bases are a match to TRBD2. There are 16 residues in the CDR3. With V trimmed by 1 base and J by 6 bases, 4 bases remained unmatched. Per germline, CDR1 KGHSH and CDR2 LQKENI. This CDR3 is CASSPRTSGRGDTQYF. In DNA, the CDR3 is TGTGCCAGCTCACCACGGACTAGCGGGAGAGGCGATACGCAGTATTTT. The variable domain in full, completed from reference TRBV18 and TRBJ2-3, reads NAGVMQNPRHLVRRRGQEARLRCSPMKGHSHVYWYRQLPEEGLKFMVYLQKENIIDESGMPKERFSAEFPKEGPSILRIQQVVRGDSAAYFCASSPRTSGRGDTQYFGPGTRLTVL.

The genes are TRBV7-2 and TRBJ2-1; TRBD2 agrees at 11 bases. Germline V gene sequence: CDR1 SGHTA, CDR2 FQGNSA. Trimming removed 5 bases from V and 5 bases from J; junction bases left unmatched: 8. CDR3 length equals 16 residues. CDR3 in DNA: TGTGCCAGCAGCAGCAGACTAGCGGGATCCAACAATGAGCAGTTCTTC. Translated, it gives CASSSRLAGSNNEQFF.

The chain combines TRBV2 with TRBJ2-7; D ambiguous. V was shortened by 4 bases and J by 4 bases, with 17 bases between the two germline ends. Germline V gives CDR1 SNHLY, CDR2 FYNNEI. The length of the CDR3 is 15 residues. CDR3 DNA sequence: TGTGCCAGCAGTGGAGTGGGAACGTCGGCGTACGAGCAGTACTTC. Encoded protein: CASSGVGTSAYEQYF. The complete variable domain, with remaining parts taken from reference TRBV2 and TRBJ2-7, reads EPEVTQTPSHQVTQMGQEVILRCVPISNHLYFYWYRQILGQKVEFLVSFYNNEISEKSEIFDDQFSVERPDGSNFTLKIRSTKLEDSAMYFCASSGVGTSAYEQYFGPGTRLTVT.

The chain joins TRBV15 to TRBJ2-7; 7 bases are a match to TRBD1. The CDR3 loop spans 14 amino acids. Looked up from germline, CDR1 is LNHNV and CDR2 is YYDKDF (reference sequence). The junction had 9 bases not matched to a gene; V was cut back by 5 bases and J by 5 bases. The CDR3 nucleotides are TGTGCCACCAGCCTTCGACAGGGTACGGACGAGCAGTACTTC. It specifies CATSLRQGTDEQYF.